This TCR beta chain was sequenced in a study of T cell repertoires in cytomegalovirus infection. This clonotype has ten or more counts. No antigen is known for it. Trimming at V came to 3 bases and at J to 6 bases, leaving 2 bases not matched to a gene. Germline lookup yields CDR1 SNHLY and CDR2 FYNNEI. The CDR3 loop spans 13 amino acids. TCRdb used MiXCR to reprocess the reads, holding one entry per CDR3 protein. Of about 500,000 distinct CDR3 sequences in the sample, 30% to 40% were seen once. The receptor was isolated from a human donor in good health (CMV status not recorded). Some clones in this sample may be carry-over from other donors' samples. Material: cultured PBMCs, obtained from culture after CMV antigen stimulation. The chain couples TRBV2 to TRBJ2-3, with TRBD1 matching 8 bases. The CDR3 region is CASSENRGDTQYF. The CDR3 DNA sequence: TGTGCCAGCAGTGAGAACAGGGGGGATACGCAGTATTTT.